The sequence of this T cell receptor beta chain was determined in a study of T cell responses to AZD1222 COVID-19 vaccine. Broader study findings: White British donors predominated, females outnumbered males, and clonal diversity was possibly underestimated. There were vaccine-associated CD4 TCRs across spike, dominant at 160-218 and 743-854. No repertoire was sampled before or during the peak T cell response, only after it.

Concerning this clone: The antigen is not known.

Data came from immunoSEQ multiplex PCR; TCRdb stores just in-frame clones and leaves some out. The sample records roughly 150,000 clones, just over 90% being singletons. The length of the CDR3 is 15 residues. Germline V CDR1 and CDR2: MNHEY, SVGEGT. Trimming at V came to 5 bases and at J to 7 bases, leaving 8 bases not matched to a gene. This sample comprised peripheral blood, obtained on day 0 of AZD1222 vaccination. V usage is TRBV6-2 or TRBV6-3 and J usage is TRBJ2-1; 10 nucleotides line up with TRBD2. The TCR originated in an adult in good health. DNA of the CDR3: TGTGCCAGCAGTAGGAGCGGGAGGGGGCGGAATGAGCAGTTCTTC. Protein product: CASSRSGRGRNEQFF.